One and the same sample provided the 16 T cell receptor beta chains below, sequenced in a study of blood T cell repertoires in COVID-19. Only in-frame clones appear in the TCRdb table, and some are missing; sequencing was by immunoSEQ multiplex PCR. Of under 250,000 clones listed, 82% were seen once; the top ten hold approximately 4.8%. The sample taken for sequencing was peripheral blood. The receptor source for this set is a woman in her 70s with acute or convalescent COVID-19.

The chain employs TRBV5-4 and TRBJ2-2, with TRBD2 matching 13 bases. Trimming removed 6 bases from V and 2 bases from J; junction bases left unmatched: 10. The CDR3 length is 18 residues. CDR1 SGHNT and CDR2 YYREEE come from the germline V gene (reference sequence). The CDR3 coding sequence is TGTGCCAGCACCAAGACTAGCGGGGGGCCTTTTAACACCGGGGAGCTGTTTTTT. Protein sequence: CASTKTSGGPFNTGELFF.

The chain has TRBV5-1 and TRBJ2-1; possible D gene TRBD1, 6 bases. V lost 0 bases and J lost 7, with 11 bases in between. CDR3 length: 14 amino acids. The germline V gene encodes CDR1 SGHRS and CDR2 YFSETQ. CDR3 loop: CASSLAQGINEQFF. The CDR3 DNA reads TGCGCCAGCAGCTTGGCACAGGGTATAAATGAGCAGTTCTTC.

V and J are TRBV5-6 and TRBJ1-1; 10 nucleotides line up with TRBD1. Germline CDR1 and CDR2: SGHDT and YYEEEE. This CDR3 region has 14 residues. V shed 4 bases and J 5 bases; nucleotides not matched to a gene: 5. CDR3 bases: TGTGCCAGCAGCCCGGACAGGGGGAGGACTGAAGCTTTCTTT. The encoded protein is CASSPDRGRTEAFF.

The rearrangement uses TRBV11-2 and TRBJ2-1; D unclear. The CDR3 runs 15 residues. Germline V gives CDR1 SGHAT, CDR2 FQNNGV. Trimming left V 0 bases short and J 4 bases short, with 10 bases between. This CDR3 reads CASSLDRGEYNEQFF. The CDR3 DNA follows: TGTGCCAGCAGCTTAGACCGCGGAGAATACAATGAGCAGTTCTTC.

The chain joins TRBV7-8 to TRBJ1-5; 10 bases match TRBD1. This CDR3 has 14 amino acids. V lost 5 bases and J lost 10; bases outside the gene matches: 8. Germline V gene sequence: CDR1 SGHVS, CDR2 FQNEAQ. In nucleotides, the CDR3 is TGTGCCAGCAGCCGCGGACAGGGGGGGAAACCCCAGCATTTT. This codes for CASSRGQGGKPQHF.

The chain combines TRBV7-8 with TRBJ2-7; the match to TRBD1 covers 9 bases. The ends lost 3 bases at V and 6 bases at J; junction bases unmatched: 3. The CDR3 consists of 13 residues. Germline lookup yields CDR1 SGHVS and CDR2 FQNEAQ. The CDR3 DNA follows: TGTGCCAGCAGCTTGAACAGGGGGCCCGAGCAGTACTTC. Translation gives CASSLNRGPEQYF.

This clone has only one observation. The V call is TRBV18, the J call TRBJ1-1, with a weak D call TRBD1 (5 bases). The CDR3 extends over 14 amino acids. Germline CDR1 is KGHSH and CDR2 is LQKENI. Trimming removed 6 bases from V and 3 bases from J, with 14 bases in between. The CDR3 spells CASSSAGGDTEAFF. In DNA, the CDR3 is TGTGCCAGCTCGTCGGCAGGAGGGGACACTGAAGCTTTCTTT.

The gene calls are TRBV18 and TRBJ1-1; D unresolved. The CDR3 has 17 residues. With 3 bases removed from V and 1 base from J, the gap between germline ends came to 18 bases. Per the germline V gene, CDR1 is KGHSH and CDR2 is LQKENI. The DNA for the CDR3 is TGTGCCAGCTCACCTCCGGAAGGCGGAGGACCGAACACTGAAGCTTTCTTT. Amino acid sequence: CASSPPEGGGPNTEAFF.

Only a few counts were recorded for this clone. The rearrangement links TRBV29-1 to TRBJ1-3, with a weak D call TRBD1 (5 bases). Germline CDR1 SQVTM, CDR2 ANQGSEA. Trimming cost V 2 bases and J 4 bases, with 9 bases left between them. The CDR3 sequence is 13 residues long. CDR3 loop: CSVEHRLGNTIYF. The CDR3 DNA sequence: TGCAGCGTTGAACACAGGCTCGGAAACACCATATATTTT.

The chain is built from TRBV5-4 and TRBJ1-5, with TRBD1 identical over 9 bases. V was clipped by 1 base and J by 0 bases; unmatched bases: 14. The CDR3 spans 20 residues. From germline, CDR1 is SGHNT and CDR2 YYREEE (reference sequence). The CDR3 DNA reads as TGTGCCAGCAGCTTGCGCACAGGGGGCGAAATCACTTATAGCAATCAGCCCCAGCATTTT. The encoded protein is CASSLRTGGEITYSNQPQHF.

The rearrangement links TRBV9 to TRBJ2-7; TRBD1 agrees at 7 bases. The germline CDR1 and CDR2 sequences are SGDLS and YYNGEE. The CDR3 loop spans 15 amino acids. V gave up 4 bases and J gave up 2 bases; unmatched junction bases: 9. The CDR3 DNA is TGTGCCAGCAGCCCTCGACAGGGATCGACCTACGAGCAGTACTTC. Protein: CASSPRQGSTYEQYF.

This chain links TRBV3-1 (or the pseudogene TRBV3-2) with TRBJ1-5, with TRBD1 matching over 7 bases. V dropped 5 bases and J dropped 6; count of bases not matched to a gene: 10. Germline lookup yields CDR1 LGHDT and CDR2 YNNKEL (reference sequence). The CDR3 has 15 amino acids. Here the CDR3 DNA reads TGTGCCAGCAGCAACTCACAGGGGTATGGTCAGCCCCAGCATTTT. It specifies CASSNSQGYGQPQHF.

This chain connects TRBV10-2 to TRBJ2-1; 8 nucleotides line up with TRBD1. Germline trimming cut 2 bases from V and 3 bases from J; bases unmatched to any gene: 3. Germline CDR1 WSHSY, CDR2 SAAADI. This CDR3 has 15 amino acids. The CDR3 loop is CASSEGDRLYNEQFF. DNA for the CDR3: TGCGCCAGCAGTGAGGGGGACAGGCTCTACAATGAGCAGTTCTTC.

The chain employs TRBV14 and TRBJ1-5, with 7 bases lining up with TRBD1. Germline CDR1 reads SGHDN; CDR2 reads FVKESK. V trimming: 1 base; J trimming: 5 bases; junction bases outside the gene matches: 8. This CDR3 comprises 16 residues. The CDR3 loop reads CASSQAAGTAHQPQHF. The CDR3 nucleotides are TGTGCCAGCAGCCAAGCAGCCGGGACAGCACATCAGCCCCAGCATTTT. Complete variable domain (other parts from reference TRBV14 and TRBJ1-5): EAGVTQFPSHSVIEKGQTVTLRCDPISGHDNLYWYRRVMGKEIKFLLHFVKESKQDESGMPNNRFLAERTGGTYSTLKVQPAELEDSGVYFCASSQAAGTAHQPQHFGDGTRLSIL.

CDR3: CADLGSSWEQYF. In nucleotides, the CDR3 is TGTGCCGACTTGGGGAGCTCGTGGGAGCAGTACTTC. The chain uses TRBV19 and TRBJ2-7; TRBD2 might be the D (5 bases). The V gene's germline CDR1 is LNHDA and CDR2 SQIVND (reference sequence). The CDR3 contains 12 residues. Trimming removed 11 bases at V and 7 bases at J, with 18 bases between.

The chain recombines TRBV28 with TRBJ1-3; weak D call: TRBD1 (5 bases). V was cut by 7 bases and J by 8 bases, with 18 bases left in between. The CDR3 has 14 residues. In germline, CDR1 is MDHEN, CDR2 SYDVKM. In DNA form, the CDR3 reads TGTGCCAGCAACCAAGCCAGGACACGGGACACCATATATTTT. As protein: CASNQARTRDTIYF.